This passage covers 16 T cell receptor beta chains from one sample sequenced in a study of shared clonotypes between healthy human individuals. Sequencing was performed with immunoSEQ multiplex PCR; in TCRdb, only in-frame clones are kept and a portion is missing. The sample records more than 1.2 million clones, roughly 98.5% being singletons. Specimen: naive CD4+ T cells sorted from blood. Indicated subset: CD45RA+ positively selected. These receptors were obtained from a man under 40 in good health.

This clone occurred once. The same CDR3 also results from other DNA sequences found in this sample. The chain's CDR3 is CSASRVDEQFF. The CDR3 DNA reads as TGCAGTGCTAGCAGGGTCGATGAGCAGTTCTTC. The chain recombines TRBV20-1 with TRBJ2-1; maybe TRBD1 (5 bases). Germline assignment: CDR1 DFQATT and CDR2 SNEGSKA (reference sequence). The V gene lost 3 bases and the J gene lost 8 bases, with 8 bases spanning the gap. The CDR3 runs 11 residues.

The chain recombines TRBV5-1 with TRBJ2-7; 7 bases agree with TRBD1. CDR1 and CDR2 (germline): SGHRS, YFSETQ. The trim removed 4 bases at V and 2 bases at J, leaving 6 bases unmatched. The CDR3 length is 14 residues. Here the CDR3 DNA reads TGCGCCAGCAGCCTATGGGACAGAACCTACGAGCAGTACTTC. Its translation is CASSLWDRTYEQYF.

The chain employs TRBV5-8 and TRBJ1-2; perhaps TRBD1 as D (5 bases). Deletions cut 4 bases from V and 3 bases from J, with 10 bases between. Germline loops: CDR1 SGHTS, CDR2 YDEGEE. The length of the CDR3 is 13 residues. The CDR3 DNA reads TGTGCCAGCAGCACCAGGGTTGACTATGGCTACACCTTC. Its translation is CASSTRVDYGYTF. The complete variable domain, with remaining parts taken from reference TRBV5-8 and TRBJ1-2, reads EAGVTQSPTHLIKTRGQQATLRCSPISGHTSVYWYQQALGLGLQFLLWYDEGEERNRGNFPPRFSGRQFPNYSSELNVNALELEDSALYLCASSTRVDYGYTFGSGTRLTVV.

In the case of this clone: This same CDR3 is encoded by further DNA sequences in the sample. This chain joins TRBV13 and TRBJ2-7; D is unresolved. Trimming pared 2 bases from V and 5 bases from J, leaving 4 bases between. Looked up from germline, CDR1 is PRHDT and CDR2 is FYEKMQ (reference sequence). This CDR3 is built from 11 residues. The CDR3, as DNA: TGTGCCAGCAGCTTAAGGGACGAGCAGTACTTC. This codes for CASSLRDEQYF.

The chain links TRBV6-4 to TRBJ1-1; no definite D call. V was shortened by 4 bases and J by 1 base, with 7 bases between the two germline ends. Germline assignment: CDR1 MRHNA and CDR2 SNTAGT. This CDR3 contains 13 residues. DNA of the CDR3: TGTGCCAGCAGTGCTGTGGAGAACACTGAAGCTTTCTTT. As protein: CASSAVENTEAFF.

The chain carries TRBV9 and TRBJ2-1; 12 bases line up with TRBD2. Trimming removed 3 bases from V and 2 bases from J; junction bases left unmatched: 3. The germline CDR1 and CDR2 sequences are SGDLS and YYNGEE. This CDR3 comprises 16 residues. CDR3 residues: CASSAGLAGPYNEQFF. DNA for the CDR3: TGTGCCAGCAGCGCTGGACTAGCGGGACCCTACAATGAGCAGTTCTTC.

V and J are TRBV5-8 and TRBJ2-7, with no clear D. Germline CDR1 reads SGHTS; CDR2 reads YDEGEE. Trimming removed 7 bases from V and 3 bases from J, with 17 bases in between. The CDR3 sequence is 14 residues long. The chain's CDR3 is CASLNPGTVYEQYF. The CDR3 nucleotides read TGTGCCAGCCTAAATCCTGGTACAGTCTACGAGCAGTACTTC.

The chain uses TRBV5-1 and TRBJ2-5; the match to TRBD2 covers 8 bases. This CDR3 has 15 amino acids. Germline V gives CDR1 SGHRS, CDR2 YFSETQ. Losses at the gene ends were 4 bases for V and 4 bases for J; bases not matched to a gene: 9. The CDR3 DNA follows: TGCGCCAGCAGCAAACGAGCGGGGGTCGGAGAGACCCAGTACTTC. Protein: CASSKRAGVGETQYF. Using reference TRBV5-1 and TRBJ2-5 for the parts outside the CDR3, the full variable domain is KAGVTQTPRYLIKTRGQQVTLSCSPISGHRSVSWYQQTPGQGLQFLFEYFSETQRNKGNFPGRFSGRQFSNSRSEMNVSTLELGDSALYLCASSKRAGVGETQYFGPGTRLLVL.

This chain connects TRBV18 to TRBJ1-1; weak D call: TRBD1 (6 bases). Trimming cost V 5 bases and J 2 bases, with 15 bases left between them. CDR3 length: 15 residues. The germline CDR1 and CDR2 sequences are KGHSH and LQKENI. CDR3 bases: TGTGCCAGCTCAGTCTGGGGGCAGGTTAACACTGAAGCTTTCTTT. Translated, it gives CASSVWGQVNTEAFF.

The chain couples TRBV5-1 to TRBJ2-3, with a possible D match to TRBD1 (6 bases). The CDR3 loop spans 15 amino acids. Germline V gene lookup returns CDR1 SGHRS and CDR2 YFSETQ. The V and J ends lost 4 bases and 4 bases respectively, with 16 bases between them. This chain's CDR3 is CASSPADRPSDTQYF. CDR3 nucleotides: TGCGCCAGCAGCCCCGCAGACAGGCCCTCAGATACGCAGTATTTT. The full variable domain, with the rest looked up from reference TRBV5-1 and TRBJ2-3, is KAGVTQTPRYLIKTRGQQVTLSCSPISGHRSVSWYQQTPGQGLQFLFEYFSETQRNKGNFPGRFSGRQFSNSRSEMNVSTLELGDSALYLCASSPADRPSDTQYFGPGTRLTVL.

This chain connects TRBV10-1 to TRBJ2-7, with 9 bases fitting TRBD1. The length of the CDR3 is 15 residues. V shed 0 bases, J shed 2 bases, and the junction held 2 bases outside the gene matches. Germline loops: CDR1 WNHNN, CDR2 SYGVQD (reference sequence). CDR3 residues: CASSESGTGPYEQYF. The CDR3, as DNA: TGCGCCAGCAGTGAGTCCGGGACAGGGCCCTACGAGCAGTACTTC.

V and J are TRBV7-9 and TRBJ2-7, with 12 bases lining up with TRBD2. This CDR3 is 15 amino acids long. Germline lookup yields CDR1 SEHNR and CDR2 FQNEAQ (reference sequence). V trimming: 5 bases; J trimming: 3 bases; junction bases outside the gene matches: 5. The DNA of the CDR3 is TGTGCCAGCAGCCGACTAGCGGGGGCTTACTACGAGCAGTACTTC. Translating gives CASSRLAGAYYEQYF.

This sequence joins TRBV5-5 and TRBJ2-5; TRBD2 matches at 13 bases. CDR1 and CDR2 (germline): SGHKS, YYEKEE (reference sequence). J lost 4 bases, V lost 4 bases, and 7 bases had no gene match. CDR3 length equals 16 residues. The CDR3 DNA sequence: TGTGCCAGCAGCATCCCGGGACTAGCGGGACTAGAGACCCAGTACTTC. This translates into CASSIPGLAGLETQYF.

The chain carries TRBV7-9 and TRBJ2-3, with TRBD1 matching over 9 bases. CDR1 and CDR2 (germline): SEHNR, FQNEAQ (reference sequence). The CDR3 length is 14 residues. With 8 bases clipped from V and 3 bases from J, the junction kept 6 bases outside the gene matches. The CDR3 loop is CASARTGETDTQYF. The CDR3 nucleotides are TGTGCCAGCGCTCGGACAGGGGAAACAGATACGCAGTATTTT.

The chain uses TRBV30 and TRBJ2-7; weak D call: TRBD2 (5 bases). Germline V gene sequence: CDR1 GTSNPN, CDR2 SVGIG (reference sequence). CDR3 size: 13 residues. V lost 4 bases and J lost 1, with 11 bases in between. CDR3 sequence: CAWNGVGSYEQYF. CDR3 DNA sequence: TGTGCCTGGAACGGGGTAGGGTCCTACGAGCAGTACTTC. Variable domain in full (rest from reference TRBV30 and TRBJ2-7): SQTIHQWPATLVQPVGSPLSLECTVEGTSNPNLYWYRQAAGRGLQLLFYSVGIGQISSEVPQNLSASRPQDRQFILSSKKLLLSDSGFYLCAWNGVGSYEQYFGPGTRLTVT.

The chain combines TRBV14 with TRBJ1-1; D is unresolved. Germline values: CDR1 SGHDN, CDR2 FVKESK. Trimming left V 4 bases short and J 10 bases short, with 13 bases between. This CDR3 is 12 amino acids long. The CDR3 nucleotides are TGTGCCAGCAGCCTGAACGACTTGGCAGCTTTCTTT. As protein: CASSLNDLAAFF.